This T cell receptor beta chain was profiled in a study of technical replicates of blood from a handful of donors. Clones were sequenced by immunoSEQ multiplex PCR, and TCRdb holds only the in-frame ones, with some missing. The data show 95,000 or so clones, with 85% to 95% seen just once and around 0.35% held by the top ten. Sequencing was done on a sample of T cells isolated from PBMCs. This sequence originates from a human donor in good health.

The CDR3 nucleotides are TGCGCCAGCAGTCAATCCCCTTCCGACGAGCAGTACTTC. This encodes CASSQSPSDEQYF. The V and J genes are TRBV23-1 and TRBJ2-7; D not resolved. TRBV23-1 is known as an ORF, though its function is uncertain. This CDR3 has 13 residues. V was clipped by 0 bases and J by 5 bases, with 8 bases between them.